The 18 T cell receptor beta chains listed next were all sequenced from one sample in a study of shared clonotypes between healthy human individuals. Profiled with immunoSEQ multiplex PCR; TCRdb holds only in-frame clones, not every one. Of under 600,000 clones in the sample, roughly 98% were seen once. As defined, naive CD8 cells were CD45RO-negative and positively selected for CCR7, with terminally differentiated effector memory CD45RA+ cells excluded. The sample taken for sequencing was naive CD8+ T cells sorted from blood. The origin of the receptors is a man aged 25-45 years in good health.

Only a few counts were recorded for this clone. Other DNA sequences within the sample encode an identical CDR3. The CDR3 DNA reads as TGTGCCAGCGGGGGAAACACCATATATTTT. Translated: CASGGNTIYF. V usage is TRBV9 and J usage is TRBJ1-3; D uncertain. V shed 7 bases and J shed 4 bases, with 3 bases lying between them. Germline CDR1 SGDLS, CDR2 YYNGEE. The CDR3 runs 10 residues.

In the case of this clone: Distinct nucleotide sequences in the sample also encode this CDR3. This rearrangement joins TRBV2 to TRBJ2-5; D might be TRBD1 or TRBD2, each matching 5 bases. Germline CDR1 is SNHLY and CDR2 is FYNNEI. V was clipped by 6 bases and J by 5 bases, with 10 bases between them. The CDR3 extends over 12 amino acids. The CDR3 nucleotides read TGTGCCAGCAGGGGACGGAGGGAGACCCAGTACTTC. The encoded protein is CASRGRRETQYF.

Comments on this clone: The same CDR3 is also encoded by other DNA sequences in this sample. This chain connects TRBV6-5 to TRBJ1-2; D not resolved. Germline CDR1 reads MNHEY; CDR2 reads SVGAGI. Deletions cut 0 bases from V and 4 bases from J, with 9 bases between. This CDR3 spans 14 amino acids. The CDR3 region has the DNA TGTGCCAGCAGTTACTCGGCAGAGACCTATGGCTACACCTTC. This sequence encodes CASSYSAETYGYTF.

This chain uses TRBV7-9 with TRBJ2-3, with D perhaps matching TRBD2 (5 bases). In germline, CDR1 is SEHNR, CDR2 FQNEAQ (reference sequence). This CDR3 spans 17 amino acids. V dropped 2 bases and J dropped 0 bases, with 15 bases sitting between them. DNA of the CDR3: TGTGCCAGCAGCTTAAGGAGCGGCATCTATAGCACAGATACGCAGTATTTT. Its protein is CASSLRSGIYSTDTQYF.

Details on this clone: The same CDR3 is also encoded by other DNA sequences in this sample. The J gene is TRBJ2-7, the V gene TRBV11-2, with D uncertain. The CDR3 is made up of 13 amino acids. Looked up from germline, CDR1 is SGHAT and CDR2 is FQNNGV. V lost 0 bases and J 3 bases, leaving 6 bases between the germline ends. CDR3 residues: CASSLEFGYEQYF. The CDR3, as DNA: TGTGCCAGCAGCTTAGAATTCGGCTACGAGCAGTACTTC.

J is TRBJ1-1 and V is TRBV5-5; D is perhaps TRBD1 (5 bases). V was pared by 5 bases and J by 2 bases, with 10 bases between. Per germline, CDR1 SGHKS and CDR2 YYEKEE (reference sequence). The CDR3 is 13 residues long. CDR3 protein: CASSPGLNTEAFF. In DNA, the CDR3 is TGTGCCAGCAGTCCAGGGTTAAACACTGAAGCTTTCTTT. The full variable domain, with the rest looked up from reference TRBV5-5 and TRBJ1-1, is DAGVTQSPTHLIKTRGQQVTLRCSPISGHKSVSWYQQVLGQGPQFIFQYYEKEERGRGNFPDRFSARQFPNYSSELNVNALLLGDSALYLCASSPGLNTEAFFGQGTRLTVV.

This clone has only a few counts. The chain carries TRBV7-2 and TRBJ2-7, with 11 bases that match TRBD2. The germline gives CDR1 SGHTA, CDR2 FQGNSA. V shed 3 bases and J 2 bases; nucleotides not matched to a gene: 0. The CDR3 loop spans 14 amino acids. Here the CDR3 DNA reads TGTGCCAGCAGCTTTAGCGGGAGGGCCTACGAGCAGTACTTC. It translates to CASSFSGRAYEQYF.

V is TRBV11-3 and J is TRBJ2-3, with D uncertain. Trimming left V 3 bases short and J 5 bases short, with 6 bases between. Germline CDR1 SGHNT, CDR2 YENEEA. The CDR3 contains 12 residues. CDR3 sequence (DNA): TGTGCCAGCAGCTTCCCCGGAGATACGCAGTATTTT. This gives the protein CASSFPGDTQYF.

The chain combines TRBV5-8 with TRBJ2-4, with 8 bases matching TRBD2. Germline loops: CDR1 SGHTS, CDR2 YDEGEE. The CDR3 length is 14 residues. Trimming at V came to 2 bases and at J to 5 bases, leaving 3 bases not matched to a gene. CDR3 amino acids: CASSFAGGENIQYF. CDR3 sequence (DNA): TGTGCCAGCAGCTTCGCGGGAGGAGAAAACATTCAGTACTTC. Variable domain in full (rest from reference TRBV5-8 and TRBJ2-4): EAGVTQSPTHLIKTRGQQATLRCSPISGHTSVYWYQQALGLGLQFLLWYDEGEERNRGNFPPRFSGRQFPNYSSELNVNALELEDSALYLCASSFAGGENIQYFGAGTRLSVL.

This clone came up once. J is TRBJ2-1 and V is TRBV27; D not certain. CDR3 length equals 14 residues. Deletions cut 1 base from V and 7 bases from J, with 11 bases between. Germline V CDR1 and CDR2: MNHEY, SMNVEV (reference sequence). The CDR3 reads CASSLFETENEQFF. CDR3 sequence (DNA): TGTGCCAGCAGTTTATTTGAAACAGAAAATGAGCAGTTCTTC.

This clone was observed once. The CDR3 DNA follows: TGTGCCACCGTTAGCGGGTCCACCGGGGAGCTGTTTTTT. Protein product: CATVSGSTGELFF. This sequence joins TRBV7-9 and TRBJ2-2; 7 bases fit TRBD2. The CDR3 covers 13 residues. The germline CDR1 and CDR2 sequences are SEHNR and FQNEAQ (reference sequence). Trimming cost V 10 bases and J 4 bases; bases outside gene matches: 6.

The V gene is TRBV9, the J gene TRBJ2-1, with a weak D call TRBD2 (6 bases). V lost 4 bases and J lost 10, with 12 bases in between. Germline V CDR1 and CDR2: SGDLS, YYNGEE. This CDR3 has 12 residues. The DNA for the CDR3 is TGTGCCAGCAGCACCAACCTAGCGGAGCAGTTCTTC. This encodes CASSTNLAEQFF.

This sequence joins TRBV7-9 and TRBJ1-2; 8 bases agree with TRBD1. Germline values: CDR1 SEHNR, CDR2 FQNEAQ (reference sequence). This CDR3 spans 13 amino acids. J gave up 5 bases and V 5 bases, and 4 bases lay outside the gene matches. This CDR3 reads CASSTGQEYGYTF. The CDR3 DNA reads TGTGCCAGCAGCACGGGACAGGAATATGGCTACACCTTC.

This chain joins TRBV6-1 and TRBJ1-1; D is unclear. In germline, CDR1 is MNHNS, CDR2 SASEGT. CDR3 length equals 11 residues. V shed 2 bases and J shed 6 bases, with 4 bases lying between them. CDR3 DNA: TGTGCCAGCAGTGAATTGTCTGAAGCTTTCTTT. Translation gives CASSELSEAFF.

This sequence joins TRBV7-9 and TRBJ2-7; tentatively, D is TRBD1 (6 bases). This CDR3 has 14 residues. V lost 0 bases, J lost 3 bases, and 9 bases lay in between. CDR1 SEHNR and CDR2 FQNEAQ come from the germline V gene (reference sequence). The CDR3: CASSLAGAGYEQYF. The CDR3 bases are TGTGCCAGCAGCTTAGCGGGGGCAGGCTACGAGCAGTACTTC.

A word on this clone: Different DNA sequences within this sample yield the same CDR3. This chain connects TRBV27 to TRBJ2-1; no clear D gene. V lost 5 bases and J lost 6, with 11 bases in between. Germline V CDR1 and CDR2: MNHEY, SMNVEV (reference sequence). The CDR3 loop spans 13 amino acids. The CDR3, as DNA: TGTGCCAGCAGTCTAAATAGGGCCAATGAGCAGTTCTTC. This encodes CASSLNRANEQFF.

The rearrangement links TRBV6-5 to TRBJ2-1, with D maybe TRBD2 (5 bases). The CDR3 loop spans 12 amino acids. V lost 6 bases and J 6 bases, leaving 9 bases between the germline ends. In germline, CDR1 is MNHEY, CDR2 SVGAGI. The CDR3 spells CASRDSINEQFF. The CDR3 DNA sequence: TGTGCCAGCAGGGACTCTATCAATGAGCAGTTCTTC.

V and J are TRBV7-2 and TRBJ1-3, with D uncertain. Germline CDR1 reads SGHTA; CDR2 reads FQGNSA. This CDR3 comprises 12 residues. Trimming stripped 1 base from V and 6 bases from J, with 4 bases between. CDR3 nucleotide sequence: TGTGCCAGCAGCTTAGTTTCAAACACCATATATTTT. Translating it yields CASSLVSNTIYF. Full variable domain (remainder filled in from reference TRBV7-2 and TRBJ1-3): GAGVSQSPSNKVTEKGKDVELRCDPISGHTALYWYRQSLGQGLEFLIYFQGNSAPDKSGLPSDRFSAERTGGSVSTLTIQRTQQEDSAVYLCASSLVSNTIYFGEGSWLTVV.